This entry lists 6 T cell receptor beta chains sequenced from one sample in a study of neurological immune-mediated disorders. Time point indicated: longitudinal time-point 3. Each CDR3 protein is one row after TCRdb ran MiXCR on the 5' RACE reads. The sample consists of about 45,000 distinct CDR3 sequences, approximately 12% of them appearing once. Sequencing was done on a sample of PBMCs. These receptors all come from a man in his thirties or forties in good health.

This clonotype occurred many times. This CDR3 reads CASSISPGSSSNQPQHF. DNA of the CDR3: TGTGCCAGTAGTATTTCGCCAGGGAGTTCCAGCAATCAGCCCCAGCATTTT. The chain links TRBV19 to TRBJ1-5, with D possibly TRBD1 on 5 matching bases. With 3 bases removed from V and 1 base from J, the gap between germline ends came to 16 bases. Germline V CDR1 and CDR2: LNHDA, SQIVND (reference sequence). The CDR3 runs 17 residues.

There are many counts of this clonotype. The V gene is TRBV6-5, the J gene TRBJ2-5; D may correspond to TRBD1 or TRBD2 (5 bases each). CDR3 size: 12 residues. Per germline, CDR1 MNHEY and CDR2 SVGAGI. The V end lost 5 bases, the J end lost 5 bases, and 9 bases lay between the germline ends. CDR3 coding DNA: TGTGCCAGCAGTGAGGGGCTGGAGACCCAGTACTTC. Translating gives CASSEGLETQYF.

At least ten counts were recorded for this clonotype. V usage is TRBV27 and J usage is TRBJ2-5, with 8 bases matching TRBD1. Trimming at V came to 6 bases and at J to 5 bases, leaving 5 bases not matched to a gene. CDR1 MNHEY and CDR2 SMNVEV come from the germline V gene (reference sequence). The CDR3 sequence is 13 residues long. CDR3 sequence reads: CASSDRGWETQYF. In DNA, the CDR3 is TGTGCCAGCAGCGACAGGGGTTGGGAGACCCAGTACTTC.

This clonotype was counted many times. This chain joins TRBV12-3 or TRBV12-4 and TRBJ2-7; a weak D match, TRBD1 (6 bases). V gave up 1 base and J gave up 10 bases, with 14 bases separating them. The CDR3 totals 13 residues. The CDR3 DNA reads as TGTGCCAGCAGTTTAGACAGGGCATGGTCTCAGTACTTC. Its translation is CASSLDRAWSQYF.

This clonotype was seen repeatedly, ten times or more. The V gene is TRBV28, the J gene TRBJ2-7; 7 nucleotides line up with TRBD1. This CDR3 comprises 14 residues. Germline lookup yields CDR1 MDHEN and CDR2 SYDVKM. The J segment lost 0 bases and the V segment lost 7 bases, leaving 6 bases of the junction unmatched. The CDR3 spells CASNPQGNSYEQYF. CDR3 in DNA: TGTGCCAGCAATCCACAGGGGAACTCCTACGAGCAGTACTTC. Filled out from reference TRBV28 and TRBJ2-7, the complete variable domain reads DVKVTQSSRYLVKRTGEKVFLECVQDMDHENMFWYRQDPGLGLRLIYFSYDVKMKEKGDIPEGYSVSREKKERFSLILESASTNQTSMYLCASNPQGNSYEQYFGPGTRLTVT.

Of note for this clonotype: The junction differs from germline at one of its ends, possibly a read error. The chain couples TRBV28 to TRBJ1-1, with TRBD1 matching 8 bases. From germline, CDR1 is MDHEN and CDR2 SYDVKM. The CDR3 totals 13 residues. CDR3 in amino acids: CACRIGQGLRAFF. The CDR3 coding sequence is TGTGCCTGCAGGATTGGACAGGGACTGAGAGCTTTCTTT.